A single T cell receptor beta chain is shown here with its context. In the original workflow: Reference gene primer amplification in the assay estimated nucleated cell counts. Libraries were prepared by immunoSEQ multiplex PCR; TCRdb keeps only in-frame clonotypes and omits some of them. D and trimming come from the DNA, and the V and J calls and clone size come from that table. Of 70,000 or so clones listed, 65% to 85% are singletons. The data were taken from a study of blood T cell repertoires in COVID-19. Study summary: Researchers got acute and convalescent COVID-19 samples from the United States, Italy and Spain. PBMCs, B-cell-depleted T cells, or T cells provided the cDNA or gDNA that made up the material.

The J segment lost 0 bases and the V segment lost 5 bases, leaving 4 bases of the junction unmatched. From germline, CDR1 is KGHDR and CDR2 SFDVKD. The CDR3 totals 15 residues. This receptor was taken from a man in his fifties with COVID-19, enrolled during active disease. The chain carries TRBV24-1 and TRBJ2-5, with 8 bases that match TRBD1. What was sequenced was peripheral blood. CDR3: CATSADRGYQETQYF. CDR3 nucleotide sequence: TGTGCCACCAGTGCCGACAGGGGCTACCAAGAGACCCAGTACTTC.